The 7 T cell receptor beta chains below come from one sample, sequenced in a study of blood T cell repertoires in COVID-19. Some clones are missing from TCRdb's copy, which holds only in-frame ones; the method was immunoSEQ multiplex PCR. Altogether about 120,000 clones are present, 79% being singletons, with the ten largest covering roughly 35%. The specimen was peripheral blood. The source is a man in his forties with active or convalescent COVID-19.

This rearrangement joins TRBV6-6 to TRBJ2-6; D possibly corresponds to TRBD2 (5 bases). Germline V gene lookup returns CDR1 MNHNY and CDR2 SVGAGI (reference sequence). Trimming took 7 bases from V and 0 from J, leaving 10 bases between them. The CDR3 totals 15 residues. The CDR3 coding sequence is TGTGCCAGCAAGCCGGGGAACTCTGGGGCCAACGTCCTGACTTTC. Its translation is CASKPGNSGANVLTF.

Of note for this clone: At one boundary the junction diverges from the germline segment, which might be a read error. This chain connects TRBV24-1 to TRBJ1-2; D gene uncertain. The CDR3 totals 12 residues. Looked up from germline, CDR1 is KGHDR and CDR2 is SFDVKD. The CDR3 DNA sequence: TGTGCCACCAGTGATTTGGGCGGGGAGGAATCCTTC. Its translation is CATSDLGGEESF.

The chain recombines TRBV30 with TRBJ1-2; no reliable D call. Per the germline V gene, CDR1 is GTSNPN and CDR2 is SVGIG (reference sequence). V was cut by 1 base and J by 7 bases, with 13 bases left in between. There are 13 residues in the CDR3. As DNA, the CDR3 is TGTGCCTGGAGTGACACGGGATCCCCTGGCTACACCTTC. It is translated as CAWSDTGSPGYTF.

The chain uses TRBV7-3 and TRBJ1-3; the D is unclear. The CDR3 spans 14 residues. The V gene lost 9 bases and the J gene lost 0 bases, with 12 bases spanning the gap. The germline gives CDR1 SGHTA, CDR2 FQGTGA. CDR3 sequence (DNA): TGTGCCAGTGCACCCGGGAACTCTGGAAACACCATATATTTT. Translated: CASAPGNSGNTIYF.

This clone was counted a few times. The V call is TRBV5-4, the J call TRBJ1-3; a weak D match, TRBD1 (5 bases). Germline loops: CDR1 SGHNT, CDR2 YYREEE (reference sequence). Trimming stripped 4 bases from V and 0 bases from J, with 14 bases between. The CDR3 spans 16 residues. This chain's CDR3 is CASSPGGLNSGNTIYF. The CDR3 DNA reads TGTGCCAGCAGCCCGGGGGGTCTTAACTCTGGAAACACCATATATTTT.

The CDR3 sequence is CASSHRGPGNTIYF. CDR3 nucleotide sequence: TGTGCCAGCAGCCACAGGGGGCCTGGAAACACCATATATTTT. V and J are TRBV11-3 and TRBJ1-3, with 9 bases that match TRBD1. V shed 5 bases and J 2 bases; nucleotides not matched to a gene: 1. CDR3 length: 14 amino acids. The germline V gene has CDR1 SGHNT and CDR2 YENEEA. Full variable domain (rest looked up from reference TRBV11-3 and TRBJ1-3): EAGVVQSPRYKIIEKKQPVAFWCNPISGHNTLYWYLQNLGQGPELLIRYENEEAVDDSQLPKDRFSAERLKGVDSTLKIQPAELGDSAVYLCASSHRGPGNTIYFGEGSWLTVV.

This chain uses TRBV6-1 with TRBJ1-6, with 8 nucleotides matching TRBD1. The V segment lost 0 bases and the J segment 6 bases; nucleotides outside the gene matches: 7. This CDR3 is 17 amino acids long. From germline, CDR1 is MNHNS and CDR2 SASEGT. The CDR3 loop reads CASSEASSGQGNSPLHF. CDR3 DNA: TGTGCCAGCAGTGAAGCGTCTAGTGGACAGGGTAATTCACCCCTCCACTTT.